The 6 T cell receptor beta chains in this list originate from one sample, sequenced in a study of T cells in Graves' hyperthyroidism and ophthalmopathy. The investigators amplified TCR beta CDR3 regions from RNA transcripts. During a first-round RT-PCR of the TCR CDR3, the HTBI primer set was used. Using its own MiXCR run on the multiplex PCR reads, TCRdb lists one record per CDR3 protein. The sample records a few hundred thousand distinct CDR3 sequences, around 13% being singletons. Source material: blood. These receptors were taken from a woman between 40 and 50 years old with Graves' hyperthyroidism.

This clonotype was counted between two and nine times. V gene TRBV20-1 combines with J gene TRBJ2-5; D not certain. Trimming stripped 2 bases from V and 4 bases from J, with 11 bases between. The CDR3 runs 13 residues. Per germline, CDR1 DFQATT and CDR2 SNEGSKA (reference sequence). Written as DNA, the CDR3 is TGCAGTGCTAGATACGTAAACCGAGAGACCCAGTACTTC. This sequence encodes CSARYVNRETQYF.

This clonotype was recorded many times. The V and J genes are TRBV28 and TRBJ2-1; 14 nucleotides line up with TRBD2. Germline CDR1 reads MDHEN; CDR2 reads SYDVKM. After removal of 4 bases from V and 1 base from J, the junction contained 3 bases not matched to a gene. The CDR3 consists of 17 residues. CDR3 loop: CASSSGLAGVSYNEQFF. In DNA, the CDR3 is TGTGCCAGCAGTTCGGGACTAGCGGGAGTATCCTACAATGAGCAGTTCTTC. The variable domain in full, with the rest retrieved from reference TRBV28 and TRBJ2-1, is DVKVTQSSRYLVKRTGEKVFLECVQDMDHENMFWYRQDPGLGLRLIYFSYDVKMKEKGDIPEGYSVSREKKERFSLILESASTNQTSMYLCASSSGLAGVSYNEQFFGPGTRLTVL.

This clonotype appeared many times. This chain joins TRBV6-1 and TRBJ1-2, with 11 bases matching TRBD1. The junction had 8 bases not matched to a gene; V was cut back by 5 bases and J by 3 bases. The CDR3 covers 16 residues. CDR1 and CDR2 (germline): MNHNS, SASEGT. The CDR3 DNA follows: TGTGCCAGCAGTTACTCCCCGGGACAGGGGGACTATGGCTACACCTTC. This gives the protein CASSYSPGQGDYGYTF.

To note about this clonotype: A much larger clone lies one base from this, so it may be a read error. The chain employs TRBV27 and TRBJ1-4; D is unclear. There are 14 residues in the CDR3. Looked up from germline, CDR1 is MNHEY and CDR2 is SMNVEV (reference sequence). CDR3 in amino acids: CASSSDPWGEKLSF. Written as DNA, the CDR3 is TGTGCCAGCAGTTCGGACCCCTGGGGTGAAAAACTGTCTTTT.

J is TRBJ2-7 and V is TRBV7-6, with D unresolved. Germline V CDR1 and CDR2: SGHVS, FNYEAQ. V lost 2 bases to trimming and J lost 6 bases, with 11 bases between them. The CDR3 is 13 amino acids. Written as DNA, the CDR3 is TGTGCCAGCAGCTTAACGTCAGGCGGCGAGCAGTACTTC. Translating gives CASSLTSGGEQYF. Drawing the rest from reference TRBV7-6 and TRBJ2-7, the complete variable domain is GAGVSQSPRYKVTKRGQDVALRCDPISGHVSLYWYRQALGQGPEFLTYFNYEAQQDKSGLPNDRFSAERPEGSISTLTIQRTEQRDSAMYRCASSLTSGGEQYFGPGTRLTVT.

Ten or more counts support this clonotype. This chain links TRBV28 with TRBJ2-7; perhaps TRBD1 as D (5 bases). V was pared by 5 bases and J by 3 bases, with 20 bases between. This CDR3 has 16 residues. Per germline, CDR1 MDHEN and CDR2 SYDVKM. CDR3 DNA: TGTGCCAGCAGTACCCTTGGACACATCCCCTTCTACGAGCAGTACTTC. Translation: CASSTLGHIPFYEQYF.